Below, 28 T cell receptor beta chains from the same sample are listed, as sequenced in a study of blood T cell repertoires in COVID-19. TCRdb keeps only in-frame clones here, not all; method: immunoSEQ multiplex PCR. Here the sample spans roughly 250,000 clones, roughly 82% being singletons. The sequenced sample was PBMCs or T cells enriched from blood (not recorded which). The receptors stem from a woman aged 45-65 years who had recovered from COVID-19.

The V gene is TRBV5-1, the J gene TRBJ1-1, with D maybe TRBD1 (5 bases). V lost 7 bases, J lost 0 bases, and 16 bases lay in between. The CDR3 contains 15 residues. Germline loops: CDR1 SGHRS, CDR2 YFSETQ. The CDR3 spells CASHTAGPMNTEAFF. The DNA for the CDR3 is TGCGCCAGCCATACCGCGGGGCCCATGAACACTGAAGCTTTCTTT.

V usage is TRBV11-3 and J usage is TRBJ2-3; possibly TRBD1 for D (6 bases). The germline gives CDR1 SGHNT, CDR2 YENEEA. This CDR3 spans 18 amino acids. V dropped 3 bases and J dropped 2 bases, with 21 bases sitting between them. In nucleotides, the CDR3 is TGTGCCAGCAGCTTGAGCTCCATTACGACAGGCAACACAGATACGCAGTATTTT. Protein: CASSLSSITTGNTDTQYF.

The gene calls are TRBV7-8 and TRBJ2-3; a possible D gene is TRBD1 (6 bases). The CDR3 contains 15 residues. V was clipped by 5 bases and J by 5 bases, with 17 bases between them. CDR1 and CDR2 from the germline V gene are SGHVS and FQNEAQ. The CDR3 is CASSPWTENVDTQYF. Written as DNA, the CDR3 is TGTGCCAGCAGCCCCTGGACAGAGAATGTAGATACGCAGTATTTT.

This clone was detected only once. The chain combines TRBV7-2 with TRBJ2-4, with 7 bases aligning to TRBD2. The CDR3 loop spans 16 amino acids. Germline V gene sequence: CDR1 SGHTA, CDR2 FQGNSA. Germline trimming cut 6 bases from V and 7 bases from J; bases unmatched to any gene: 15. CDR3 sequence: CASSHQWGGWRNIQYF. Written as DNA, the CDR3 is TGTGCCAGCAGTCATCAGTGGGGAGGGTGGAGGAACATTCAGTACTTC. Filled out from reference TRBV7-2 and TRBJ2-4, the complete variable domain reads GAGVSQSPSNKVTEKGKDVELRCDPISGHTALYWYRQSLGQGLEFLIYFQGNSAPDKSGLPSDRFSAERTGGSVSTLTIQRTQQEDSAVYLCASSHQWGGWRNIQYFGAGTRLSVL.

The chain uses TRBV20-1 and TRBJ2-7, with D unclear. This CDR3 contains 11 residues. Germline V gene data show CDR1 as DFQATT and CDR2 as SNEGSKA (reference sequence). The V end lost 6 bases, the J end lost 4 bases, and 10 bases lay between the germline ends. The CDR3 bases are TGCAGTGCCAATCAGAGGTACGAGCAGTACTTC. Its protein is CSANQRYEQYF.

V is TRBV4-1 and J is TRBJ1-2, with no clear D. Germline CDR1 and CDR2: MGHRA and YSYEKL. The CDR3 loop spans 13 amino acids. The V end was cut by 4 bases, the J end by 7 bases, with 13 bases between. DNA for the CDR3: TGCGCCAGCAGCCTACGTACGAGGGTTGGCTACACCTTC. Amino acids: CASSLRTRVGYTF.

This chain's CDR3 is CASSADGDSPLHF. DNA for the CDR3: TGTGCCAGCAGCGCGGACGGGGATTCACCCCTCCACTTT. This chain links TRBV9 with TRBJ1-6; D gene uncertain. Germline CDR1 is SGDLS and CDR2 is YYNGEE. The CDR3 extends over 13 amino acids. Trimming removed 3 bases at V and 8 bases at J, with 9 bases between. Supplemented by reference TRBV9 and TRBJ1-6, the full variable domain reads DSGVTQTPKHLITATGQRVTLRCSPRSGDLSVYWYQQSLDQGLQFLIQYYNGEERAKGNILERFSAQQFPDLHSELNLSSLELGDSALYFCASSADGDSPLHFGNGTRLTVT.

This sequence joins TRBV19 and TRBJ2-1; D perhaps matches TRBD1 (6 bases). Trimming pared 5 bases from V and 1 base from J, leaving 15 bases between. The germline V gene encodes CDR1 LNHDA and CDR2 SQIVND (reference sequence). The CDR3 totals 16 residues. CDR3 sequence: CASSVAGTRSYNEQFF. In nucleotides, the CDR3 is TGTGCCAGTAGTGTTGCCGGGACAAGATCCTACAATGAGCAGTTCTTC.

The gene calls are TRBV2 and TRBJ1-6, with D possibly matching TRBD1 (5 bases). This CDR3 spans 13 amino acids. V lost 7 bases and J 14 bases, leaving 18 bases between the germline ends. Germline assignment: CDR1 SNHLY and CDR2 FYNNEI. CDR3 amino acids: CASMFGGASTLHF. CDR3 sequence (DNA): TGTGCCAGCATGTTCGGTGGGGCATCAACCCTCCACTTT.

The CDR3 sequence: CASSRRSGGAYEQYF. CDR3 nucleotides: TGTGCCAGCAGCCGGCGTAGCGGGGGGGCCTACGAGCAGTACTTC. The J gene is TRBJ2-7, the V gene TRBV3-1 (or the pseudogene TRBV3-2); TRBD2 matches 11 bases. The germline gives CDR1 LGHDT, CDR2 YNNKEL (reference sequence). V dropped 4 bases and J dropped 2; count of bases not matched to a gene: 4. The CDR3 contains 15 residues.

The chain links TRBV5-5 to TRBJ1-3, with D possibly being TRBD1 (5 bases). With 0 bases removed from V and 2 bases from J, the gap between germline ends came to 9 bases. This CDR3 contains 15 residues. The germline V gene has CDR1 SGHKS and CDR2 YYEKEE (reference sequence). CDR3 in DNA: TGTGCCAGCAGCTTGGCTTTGGGGCCTGGAAACACCATATATTTT. Its translation is CASSLALGPGNTIYF.

In this sample, this clone turned up once. The chain is built from TRBV30 and TRBJ2-7, with a weak D call TRBD1 (5 bases). V dropped 2 bases and J dropped 5 bases, with 16 bases sitting between them. CDR3 length: 14 residues. CDR1 is GTSNPN and CDR2 is SVGIG in the germline V gene (reference sequence). CDR3 sequence: CAWSSGQGVHEQYF. The DNA of the CDR3 is TGTGCCTGGAGTTCCGGACAAGGTGTCCACGAGCAGTACTTC.

The CDR3 is CASCSGRAHHEQFF. The CDR3 DNA sequence: TGTGCCAGCTGTAGTGGGAGGGCTCATCATGAGCAGTTCTTC. The chain recombines TRBV6-5 with TRBJ2-1; 7 nucleotides agree with TRBD2. The CDR3 is 14 amino acids. The germline V gene has CDR1 MNHEY and CDR2 SVGAGI. V dropped 8 bases and J dropped 8; count of bases not matched to a gene: 12.

This chain joins TRBV4-3 and TRBJ1-6; no definite D call. Germline values: CDR1 LGHNA, CDR2 YSLEER. The CDR3 is 16 amino acids. V was clipped by 0 bases and J by 6 bases, with 12 bases between them. CDR3 nucleotides: TGCGCCAGCAGCCAAGACCTCCCGCGGGTTAATTCACCCCTCCACTTT. Its translation: CASSQDLPRVNSPLHF.

V gene TRBV30 combines with J gene TRBJ1-1, with unresolved D. V gave up 2 bases and J gave up 1 base, with 8 bases separating them. In germline, CDR1 is GTSNPN, CDR2 SVGIG (reference sequence). This CDR3 comprises 13 residues. CDR3 residues: CAWSFTANTEAFF. Written as DNA, the CDR3 is TGTGCCTGGAGTTTCACTGCGAACACTGAAGCTTTCTTT.

This chain links TRBV4-3 with TRBJ1-6, with D hard to call. CDR3 length: 13 residues. The germline CDR1 and CDR2 sequences are LGHNA and YSLEER. Trimming pared 0 bases from V and 9 bases from J, leaving 6 bases between. The CDR3 is CASSQEGSSPLHF. For the CDR3, the DNA is TGCGCCAGCAGCCAAGAGGGGAGTTCACCCCTCCACTTT.

The J gene is TRBJ2-2, the V gene TRBV2; D might be TRBD2 (5 bases). CDR1 SNHLY and CDR2 FYNNEI come from the germline V gene. CDR3 length: 13 amino acids. The V end lost 4 bases, the J end lost 6 bases, and 9 bases lay between the germline ends. The CDR3 loop is CASSAGMSGELFF. The CDR3 nucleotides are TGTGCCAGCAGTGCGGGGATGTCCGGGGAGCTGTTTTTT.

This clone has just one count. The CDR3: CSVDSSGSPPYEQYF. The CDR3 DNA reads as TGCAGCGTTGATAGTAGCGGGAGCCCTCCCTACGAGCAGTACTTC. The chain couples TRBV29-1 to TRBJ2-7, with 9 nucleotides matching TRBD2. V lost 3 bases to trimming and J lost 2 bases; unmatched junction nucleotides: 8. This CDR3 region has 15 residues. The germline V gene has CDR1 SQVTM and CDR2 ANQGSEA.

The chain couples TRBV20-1 to TRBJ2-1, with TRBD2 identical over 9 bases. The length of the CDR3 is 14 residues. The V and J ends lost 3 bases and 11 bases, in that order; junction bases with no gene match: 11. The germline gives CDR1 DFQATT, CDR2 SNEGSKA (reference sequence). The CDR3 is CSASRLAGSPQQFF. The DNA of the CDR3 is TGCAGTGCTAGTAGGCTAGCGGGGTCGCCCCAGCAGTTCTTC.

The chain couples TRBV19 to TRBJ1-3, with 7 positions matching TRBD1. Germline V CDR1 and CDR2: LNHDA, SQIVND (reference sequence). The CDR3 extends over 15 amino acids. With V trimmed by 4 bases and J by 2 bases, 5 bases remained unmatched. Written as DNA, the CDR3 is TGTGCCAGTAGTACGTACAGGGGCCCTGGAAACACCATATATTTT. Translation gives CASSTYRGPGNTIYF. The whole variable domain, remainder taken from reference TRBV19 and TRBJ1-3, is DGGITQSPKYLFRKEGQNVTLSCEQNLNHDAMYWYRQDPGQGLRLIYYSQIVNDFQKGDIAEGYSVSREKKESFPLTVTSAQKNPTAFYLCASSTYRGPGNTIYFGEGSWLTVV.

The rearrangement joins TRBV15 to TRBJ1-2; perhaps TRBD1 as D (5 bases). CDR3 length: 15 amino acids. CDR1 is LNHNV and CDR2 is YYDKDF in the germline V gene (reference sequence). Trimming cost V 0 bases and J 5 bases, with 13 bases left between them. The CDR3 spells CATSRDFQGGYGYTF. CDR3 coding DNA: TGTGCCACCAGCAGAGATTTCCAGGGAGGATATGGCTACACCTTC.

The V and J genes are TRBV28 and TRBJ1-4; 9 bases map to TRBD1. CDR1 and CDR2 (germline): MDHEN, SYDVKM. The CDR3 sequence is 14 residues long. With V trimmed by 4 bases and J by 7 bases, 4 bases remained unmatched. CDR3 sequence (DNA): TGTGCCAGCAGTTGGGGGACAGGGAGTGAAAAACTGTTTTTT. It specifies CASSWGTGSEKLFF.

The chain uses TRBV9 and TRBJ1-2; D is ambiguous. CDR3 length: 11 residues. Looked up from germline, CDR1 is SGDLS and CDR2 is YYNGEE. V was trimmed by 0 bases and J by 8 bases, leaving 5 bases between them. CDR3 DNA: TGTGCCAGCAGCGTAGCTAACGGCTACACCTTC. Amino acid sequence: CASSVANGYTF.

CDR3 DNA sequence: TGTGCCAGTACCGACAGGGGTGGCCTCACAGATACGCAGTATTTT. The encoded protein is CASTDRGGLTDTQYF. The rearrangement uses TRBV19 and TRBJ2-3; 8 bases match TRBD1. Germline lookup yields CDR1 LNHDA and CDR2 SQIVND (reference sequence). V lost 7 bases to trimming and J lost 2 bases; unmatched junction nucleotides: 8. The CDR3 sequence is 15 residues long.

This clone was seen just once. The V and J genes are TRBV27 and TRBJ2-5, with 7 nucleotides matching TRBD2. The CDR3 is 16 residues long. Looked up from germline, CDR1 is MNHEY and CDR2 is SMNVEV (reference sequence). J gave up 1 base and V 1 base, and 6 bases lay outside the gene matches. Here the CDR3 DNA reads TGTGCCAGCAGTTTATTGGTGAGCGGGGTCCAAGAGACCCAGTACTTC. Translation: CASSLLVSGVQETQYF.

In its sample, this clone was seen once. The chain couples TRBV5-4 to TRBJ2-1; 10 nucleotides align to TRBD2. Germline lookup yields CDR1 SGHNT and CDR2 YYREEE (reference sequence). The CDR3 totals 14 residues. Trimming removed 4 bases from V and 8 bases from J; junction bases left unmatched: 6. The CDR3 sequence: CASSVSGRFHEQFF. The CDR3 nucleotides are TGTGCCAGCAGCGTTAGCGGGAGGTTCCATGAGCAGTTCTTC. The full variable domain, in which reference TRBV5-4 and TRBJ2-1 provide the parts outside the CDR3, is ETGVTQSPTHLIKTRGQQVTLRCSSQSGHNTVSWYQQALGQGPQFIFQYYREEENGRGNFPPRFSGLQFPNYSSELNVNALELDDSALYLCASSVSGRFHEQFFGPGTRLTVL.

The chain recombines TRBV30 with TRBJ2-1, with D possibly TRBD2 on 6 matching bases. The CDR3 runs to 14 residues. The V gene's germline CDR1 is GTSNPN and CDR2 SVGIG (reference sequence). V was pared by 5 bases and J by 5 bases, with 16 bases between. CDR3 in amino acids: CAWVSGPLNNEQFF. CDR3 coding DNA: TGTGCCTGGGTTAGCGGACCACTCAACAATGAGCAGTTCTTC.

The chain joins TRBV5-1 to TRBJ1-3; the D is unclear. Germline CDR1 is SGHRS and CDR2 is YFSETQ. The length of the CDR3 is 15 residues. The V and J ends lost 0 bases and 0 bases respectively, with 7 bases between them. The CDR3 is CASSLGSGSGNTIYF. In DNA, the CDR3 is TGCGCCAGCAGCTTGGGGTCCGGCTCTGGAAACACCATATATTTT.